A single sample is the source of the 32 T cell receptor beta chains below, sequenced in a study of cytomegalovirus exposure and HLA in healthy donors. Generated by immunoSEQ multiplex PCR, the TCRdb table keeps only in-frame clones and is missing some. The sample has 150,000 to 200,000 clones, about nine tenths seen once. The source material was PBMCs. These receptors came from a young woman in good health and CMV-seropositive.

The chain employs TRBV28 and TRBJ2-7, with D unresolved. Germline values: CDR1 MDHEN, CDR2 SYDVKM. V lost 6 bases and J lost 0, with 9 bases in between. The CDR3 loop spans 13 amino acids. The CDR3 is CASSRPLSYEQYF. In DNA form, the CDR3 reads TGTGCCAGCAGCAGGCCCCTCTCCTACGAGCAGTACTTC.

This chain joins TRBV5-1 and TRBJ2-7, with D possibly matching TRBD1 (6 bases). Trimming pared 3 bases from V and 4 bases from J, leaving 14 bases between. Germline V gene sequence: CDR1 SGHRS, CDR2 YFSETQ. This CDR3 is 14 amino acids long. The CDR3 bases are TGCGCCAGCAGCTGGGGACAAGGAGGATACGAGCAGTACTTC. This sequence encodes CASSWGQGGYEQYF.

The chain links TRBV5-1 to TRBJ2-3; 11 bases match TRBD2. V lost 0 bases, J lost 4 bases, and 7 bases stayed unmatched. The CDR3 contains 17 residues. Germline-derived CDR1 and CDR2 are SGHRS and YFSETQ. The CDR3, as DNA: TGCGCCAGCAGCTTGGGAGCGACTAGCGGGAATTCAGATACGCAGTATTTT. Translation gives CASSLGATSGNSDTQYF.

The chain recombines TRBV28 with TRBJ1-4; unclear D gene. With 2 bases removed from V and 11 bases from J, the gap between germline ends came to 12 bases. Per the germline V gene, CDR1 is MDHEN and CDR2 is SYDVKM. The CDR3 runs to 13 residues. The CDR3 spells CASSLRPPGKLFF. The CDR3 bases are TGTGCCAGCAGTTTACGCCCGCCCGGGAAACTGTTTTTT.

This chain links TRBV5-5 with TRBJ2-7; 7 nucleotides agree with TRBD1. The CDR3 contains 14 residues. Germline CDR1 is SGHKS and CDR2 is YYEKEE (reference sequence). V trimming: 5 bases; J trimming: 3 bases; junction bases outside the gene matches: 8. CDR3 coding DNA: TGTGCCAGCAGGTCTCCGGGACAGTACTACGAGCAGTACTTC. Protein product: CASRSPGQYYEQYF.

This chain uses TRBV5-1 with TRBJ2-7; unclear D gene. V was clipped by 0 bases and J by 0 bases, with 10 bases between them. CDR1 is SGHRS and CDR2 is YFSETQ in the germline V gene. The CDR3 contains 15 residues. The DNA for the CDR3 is TGCGCCAGCAGCTTGGCCGGCGGCGTCTCCTACGAGCAGTACTTC. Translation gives CASSLAGGVSYEQYF.

The CDR3 here is CASSWDRGNTGELFF. The DNA for the CDR3 is TGCGCCAGCAGCTGGGACAGGGGCAACACCGGGGAGCTGTTTTTT. This chain connects TRBV5-1 to TRBJ2-2; the match to TRBD1 covers 10 bases. The CDR3 has 15 residues. CDR1 is SGHRS and CDR2 is YFSETQ in the germline V gene. V shed 3 bases and J 2 bases; nucleotides not matched to a gene: 1.

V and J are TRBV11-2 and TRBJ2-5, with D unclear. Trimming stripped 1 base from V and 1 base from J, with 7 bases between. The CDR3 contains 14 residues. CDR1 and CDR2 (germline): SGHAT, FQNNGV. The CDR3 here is CASSLGAIQETQYF. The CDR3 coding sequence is TGTGCCAGCAGCTTAGGGGCGATCCAAGAGACCCAGTACTTC. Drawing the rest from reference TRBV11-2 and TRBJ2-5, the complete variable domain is EAGVAQSPRYKIIEKRQSVAFWCNPISGHATLYWYQQILGQGPKLLIQFQNNGVVDDSQLPKDRFSAERLKGVDSTLKIQPAKLEDSAVYLCASSLGAIQETQYFGPGTRLLVL.

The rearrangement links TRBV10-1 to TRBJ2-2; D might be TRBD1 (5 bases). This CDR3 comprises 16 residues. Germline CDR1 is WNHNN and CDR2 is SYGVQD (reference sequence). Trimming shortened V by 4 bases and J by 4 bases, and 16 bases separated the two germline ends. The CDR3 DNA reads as TGCGCCAGCAGTGGGGGCAGGGATGGATCCACCGGGGAGCTGTTTTTT. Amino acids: CASSGGRDGSTGELFF.

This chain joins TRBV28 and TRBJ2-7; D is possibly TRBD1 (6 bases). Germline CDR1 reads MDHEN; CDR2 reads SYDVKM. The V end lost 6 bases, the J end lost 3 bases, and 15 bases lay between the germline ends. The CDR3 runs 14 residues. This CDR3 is CASSDPGTSYEQYF. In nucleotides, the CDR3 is TGTGCCAGCAGCGACCCTGGGACAAGCTACGAGCAGTACTTC.

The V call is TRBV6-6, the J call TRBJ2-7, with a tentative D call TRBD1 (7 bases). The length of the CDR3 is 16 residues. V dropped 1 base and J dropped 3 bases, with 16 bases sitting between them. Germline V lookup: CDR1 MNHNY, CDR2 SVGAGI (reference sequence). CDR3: CASSYFGRGEVYEQYF. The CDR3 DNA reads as TGTGCCAGCAGTTACTTTGGCAGGGGGGAAGTCTACGAGCAGTACTTC.

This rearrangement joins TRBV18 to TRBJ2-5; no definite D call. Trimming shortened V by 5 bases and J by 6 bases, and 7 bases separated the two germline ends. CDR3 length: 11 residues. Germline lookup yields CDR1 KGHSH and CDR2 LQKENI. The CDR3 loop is CASSLEQTQYF. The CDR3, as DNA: TGTGCCAGCTCATTAGAGCAGACCCAGTACTTC. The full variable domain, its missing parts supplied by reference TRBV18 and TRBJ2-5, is NAGVMQNPRHLVRRRGQEARLRCSPMKGHSHVYWYRQLPEEGLKFMVYLQKENIIDESGMPKERFSAEFPKEGPSILRIQQVVRGDSAAYFCASSLEQTQYFGPGTRLLVL.

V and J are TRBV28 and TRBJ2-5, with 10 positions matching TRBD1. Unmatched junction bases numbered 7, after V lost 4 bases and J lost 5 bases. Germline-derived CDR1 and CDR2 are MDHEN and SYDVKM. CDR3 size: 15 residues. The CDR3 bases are TGTGCCAGCAGTTCACCCGGGACAGGGGTCGAGACCCAGTACTTC. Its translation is CASSSPGTGVETQYF. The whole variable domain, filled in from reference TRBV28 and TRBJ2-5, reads DVKVTQSSRYLVKRTGEKVFLECVQDMDHENMFWYRQDPGLGLRLIYFSYDVKMKEKGDIPEGYSVSREKKERFSLILESASTNQTSMYLCASSSPGTGVETQYFGPGTRLLVL.

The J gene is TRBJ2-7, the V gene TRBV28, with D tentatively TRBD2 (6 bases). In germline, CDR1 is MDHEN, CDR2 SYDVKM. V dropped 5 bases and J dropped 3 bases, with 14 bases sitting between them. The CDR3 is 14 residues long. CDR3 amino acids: CASSPSGLSYEQYF. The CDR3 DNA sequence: TGTGCCAGCAGTCCTTCGGGACTCAGCTACGAGCAGTACTTC.

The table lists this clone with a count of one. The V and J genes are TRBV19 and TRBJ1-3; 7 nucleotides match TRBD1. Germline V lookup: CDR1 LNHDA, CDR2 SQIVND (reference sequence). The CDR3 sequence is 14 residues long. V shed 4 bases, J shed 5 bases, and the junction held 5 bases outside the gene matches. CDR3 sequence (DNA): TGTGCCAGTAGTACGCGGGACAGTCGAAACACCATATATTTT. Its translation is CASSTRDSRNTIYF.

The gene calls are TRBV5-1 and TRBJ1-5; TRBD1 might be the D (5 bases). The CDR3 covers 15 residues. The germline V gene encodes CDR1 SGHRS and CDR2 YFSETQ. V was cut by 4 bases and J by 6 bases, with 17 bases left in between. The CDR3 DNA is TGCGCCAGCAGCCGTGGGACGGGGGAAGCTCAGCCCCAGCATTTT. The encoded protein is CASSRGTGEAQPQHF.

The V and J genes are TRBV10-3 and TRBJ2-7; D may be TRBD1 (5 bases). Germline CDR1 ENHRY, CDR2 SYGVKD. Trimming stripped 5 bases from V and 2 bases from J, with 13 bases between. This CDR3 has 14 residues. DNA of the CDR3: TGTGCCATCAGTTCCCCGACAGATACCTACGAGCAGTACTTC. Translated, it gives CAISSPTDTYEQYF.

The CDR3: CASRHQGFPEQYF. The DNA for the CDR3 is TGTGCCAGCAGACATCAGGGTTTCCCCGAGCAGTACTTC. V gene TRBV6-5 combines with J gene TRBJ2-7, with a possible D match to TRBD1 (5 bases). CDR3 length: 13 residues. V was trimmed by 6 bases and J by 6 bases, leaving 15 bases between them. CDR1 is MNHEY, CDR2 SVGAGI, per germline.

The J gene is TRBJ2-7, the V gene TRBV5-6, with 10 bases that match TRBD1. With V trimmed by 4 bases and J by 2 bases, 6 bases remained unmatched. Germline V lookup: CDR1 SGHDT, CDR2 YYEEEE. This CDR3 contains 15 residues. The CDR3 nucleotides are TGTGCCAGCAGCCTAGTAGGGACAGGGGCCTACGAGCAGTACTTC. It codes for CASSLVGTGAYEQYF.

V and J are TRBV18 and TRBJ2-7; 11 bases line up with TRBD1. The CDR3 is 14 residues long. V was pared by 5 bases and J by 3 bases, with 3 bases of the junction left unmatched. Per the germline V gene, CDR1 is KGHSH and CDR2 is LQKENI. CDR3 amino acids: CASSSGQGGYEQYF. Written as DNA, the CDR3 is TGTGCCAGCTCATCGGGACAGGGGGGCTACGAGCAGTACTTC.

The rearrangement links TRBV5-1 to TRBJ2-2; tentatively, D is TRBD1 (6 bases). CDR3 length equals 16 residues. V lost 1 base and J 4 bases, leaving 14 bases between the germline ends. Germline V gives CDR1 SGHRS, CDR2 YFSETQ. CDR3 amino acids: CASSLLGQGTTGELFF. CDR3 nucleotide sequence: TGCGCCAGCAGCTTGCTCGGTCAGGGGACCACCGGGGAGCTGTTTTTT.

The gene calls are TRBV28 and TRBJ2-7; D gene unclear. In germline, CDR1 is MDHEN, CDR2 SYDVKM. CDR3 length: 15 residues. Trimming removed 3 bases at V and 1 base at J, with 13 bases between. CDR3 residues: CASSFGSTVSYEQYF. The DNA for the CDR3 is TGTGCCAGCAGTTTCGGTTCAACAGTGTCCTACGAGCAGTACTTC.

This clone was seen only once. The CDR3 is CASSLGTSATTDTQYF. The CDR3 DNA sequence: TGCGCCAGCAGCTTGGGGACTAGCGCGACAACAGATACGCAGTATTTT. The rearrangement joins TRBV5-1 to TRBJ2-3; the match to TRBD2 covers 9 bases. This CDR3 has 16 residues. V shed 0 bases, J shed 3 bases, and the junction held 5 bases outside the gene matches. Per germline, CDR1 SGHRS and CDR2 YFSETQ.

Here the CDR3 DNA reads TGTGCCTGGATCCAGACTAGCGGGAGGGGGGCCCTGAGAGCGGAGCAGTTCTTC. Its translation is CAWIQTSGRGALRAEQFF. This rearrangement joins TRBV30 to TRBJ2-1; 14 positions agree with TRBD2. Germline CDR1 reads GTSNPN; CDR2 reads SVGIG (reference sequence). The J segment lost 10 bases and the V segment lost 4 bases, leaving 18 bases of the junction unmatched. CDR3 size: 18 residues.

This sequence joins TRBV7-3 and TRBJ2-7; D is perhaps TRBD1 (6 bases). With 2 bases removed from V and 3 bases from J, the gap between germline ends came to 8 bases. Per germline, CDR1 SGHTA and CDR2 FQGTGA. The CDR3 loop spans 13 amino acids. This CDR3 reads CASSLDRYYEQYF. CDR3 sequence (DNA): TGTGCCAGCAGCTTAGACAGGTACTACGAGCAGTACTTC. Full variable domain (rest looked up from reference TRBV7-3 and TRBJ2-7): GAGVSQTPSNKVTEKGKYVELRCDPISGHTALYWYRQSLGQGPEFLIYFQGTGAADDSGLPNDRFFAVRPEGSVSTLKIQRTERGDSAVYLCASSLDRYYEQYFGPGTRLTVT.

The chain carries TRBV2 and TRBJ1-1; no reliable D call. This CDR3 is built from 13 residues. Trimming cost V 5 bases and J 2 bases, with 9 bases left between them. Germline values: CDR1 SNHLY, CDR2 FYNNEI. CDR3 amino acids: CASSLALNTEAFF. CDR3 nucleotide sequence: TGTGCCAGCAGTCTTGCCCTAAACACTGAAGCTTTCTTT.

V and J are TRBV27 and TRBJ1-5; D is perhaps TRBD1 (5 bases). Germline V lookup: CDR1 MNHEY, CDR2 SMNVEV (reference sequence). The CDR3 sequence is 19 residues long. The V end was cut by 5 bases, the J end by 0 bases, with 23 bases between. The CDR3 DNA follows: TGTGCCAGCAGTCCCCACTCTCTCTCTCAGGGTTATAGCAATCAGCCCCAGCATTTT. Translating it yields CASSPHSLSQGYSNQPQHF.

CDR3 loop: CASRADSGETGELFF. The CDR3 DNA sequence: TGTGCCAGCAGAGCGGACAGTGGGGAGACCGGGGAGCTGTTTTTT. V and J are TRBV6-4 and TRBJ2-2; D might be TRBD1 (6 bases). The CDR3 runs 15 residues. Trimming left V 6 bases short and J 5 bases short, with 16 bases between. Germline CDR1 is MRHNA and CDR2 is SNTAGT.

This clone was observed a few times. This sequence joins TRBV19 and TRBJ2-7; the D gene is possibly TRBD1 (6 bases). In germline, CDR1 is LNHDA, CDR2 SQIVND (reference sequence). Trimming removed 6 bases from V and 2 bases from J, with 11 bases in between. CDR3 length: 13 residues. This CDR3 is CASSGDTAYEQYF. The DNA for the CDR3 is TGTGCCAGTAGCGGGGACACCGCCTACGAGCAGTACTTC.

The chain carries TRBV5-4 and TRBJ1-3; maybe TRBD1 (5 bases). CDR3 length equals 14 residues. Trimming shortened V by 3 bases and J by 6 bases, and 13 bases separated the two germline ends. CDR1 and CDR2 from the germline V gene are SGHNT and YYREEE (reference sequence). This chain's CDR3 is CASSSLGGENTIYF. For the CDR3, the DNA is TGTGCCAGCAGCTCTCTCGGGGGAGAAAACACCATATATTTT.

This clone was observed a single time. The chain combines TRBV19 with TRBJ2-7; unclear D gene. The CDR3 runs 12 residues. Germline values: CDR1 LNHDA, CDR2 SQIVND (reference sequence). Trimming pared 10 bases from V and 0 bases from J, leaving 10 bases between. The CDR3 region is CAKMETSYEQYF. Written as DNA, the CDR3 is TGTGCCAAAATGGAGACCTCCTACGAGCAGTACTTC.

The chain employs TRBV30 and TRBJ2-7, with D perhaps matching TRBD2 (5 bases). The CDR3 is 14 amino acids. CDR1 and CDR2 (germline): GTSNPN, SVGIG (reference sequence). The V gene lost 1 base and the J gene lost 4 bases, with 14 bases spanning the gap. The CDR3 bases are TGTGCCTGGAGTGCTGACCGAGGAGGTTACGAGCAGTACTTC. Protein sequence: CAWSADRGGYEQYF.